These 2 T cell receptor beta chains were sequenced from one sample in a study of cytomegalovirus exposure and HLA in healthy donors. PCR amplification relied on 60 Vbeta primers (plus 13 Jbeta primers). Method: immunoSEQ multiplex PCR; TCRdb's copy keeps in-frame clones and lacks some. Its table lists approximately 76,000 clones. Sequenced material: PBMCs. These receptors were taken from a man aged 18 to 30 in good health and CMV-seropositive.

In DNA form, the CDR3 reads TGTGCCAGCAGCACACTAGCGGGAGTAACCGGGGAGCTGTTTTTT. Translating it yields CASSTLAGVTGELFF. The genes are TRBV9 and TRBJ2-2; 11 nucleotides line up with TRBD2. Trimming removed 4 bases from V and 5 bases from J; junction bases left unmatched: 4. Germline V gives CDR1 SGDLS, CDR2 YYNGEE. The CDR3 loop spans 15 amino acids.

The chain has TRBV5-4 and TRBJ2-7; a weak D match, TRBD2 (5 bases). The CDR3 runs 14 residues. Germline loops: CDR1 SGHNT, CDR2 YYREEE (reference sequence). Trimming removed 2 bases from V and 2 bases from J, with 11 bases in between. For the CDR3, the DNA is TGTGCCAGCAGCTTAAACGGGGTGGCCTACGAGCAGTACTTC. Translated: CASSLNGVAYEQYF.